The T cell receptor beta chain described here comes from a study of post-analysis software for immune sequencing data. The library was made from cDNA and included unique molecular identifiers. From the PCR reads, TCRdb called clonotypes with MiXCR, one entry per CDR3 protein. This sample carries about 540,000 distinct CDR3 sequences, around a third of them seen once, and the ten largest clones take around 5.9%. The V gene's germline CDR1 is SGHDN and CDR2 FVKESK. Trimming took off 4 bases at V and 4 bases at J, with 7 bases between the two ends. CDR3 length equals 12 residues. General observations from the study: People with multiple sclerosis had a significantly lower normalized Chao1 diversity than controls did. Roughly 5 TRBV segments were significantly more frequent in patients than in controls. TRBV5-6, TRBV5-1 and TRBV20-1 were among these segments.

For this clonotype: Its specificity is unknown.

The gene calls are TRBV14 and TRBJ1-2; D not resolved. The receptor's source is a girl aged 2 to 17 with multiple sclerosis. The sample consisted of blood. This chain's CDR3 is CASSRNFYGYTF. CDR3 nucleotides: TGTGCCAGCAGCCGTAACTTCTATGGCTACACCTTC.